This record looks at one TCR beta chain sequence and its context. The antigen this receptor binds is unknown. The junction does not match germline at one end; this may be a read error. These data belong to a study of metastatic and nonmetastatic thyroid tumors (dated by TCRdb to 2018 to 2021). Describing the broader study: Repertoires were compared across peripheral blood and tumor or nodule tissue samples from malignant and benign thyroid patients.

The CDR3 numbers 15 residues from cysteine through phenylalanine. The DNA shown is the 45-base CDR3, in frame from base 1. The CDR1 and CDR2 encoded by the germline V gene are SGHTA and FQGNSA. None of the patients had been given any treatment before thyroid surgery. Patient clinical samples collected from about 2011 to 2018 were retrospectively analysed using T-cell receptor beta sequencing. The investigation overall reported the following: TCR beta diversity was reported as significantly higher in malignant tumors than in benign nodules, in both blood and tumor samples.

Library preparation was by PCR. Sequenced using an Illumina HiSeq 4000. High-throughput sequencing was used to profile the TCR beta-chain CDR3 region of every patient. As for the authors' bioinformatics: The researchers built a classifier to tell apart papillary thyroid cancer patients with distant metastasis, based on CDR3 differences among clinicopathological groups. Repertoire diversity was assessed with the Shannon index, and tumor-blood repertoire similarity with the Morisita-Horn index. Through fastp at Q25 and MiXCR, TCRdb rebuilt clones from the public reads, retaining in-frame beta chains. The V and J calls were not made by the authors but by TCRdb's processing. The sample table records several thousand clones; about 32% of these occur just once. 15% to 20% of the sample rests with the top ten.

The origin of this receptor is a female donor with papillary thyroid cancer or a benign thyroid nodule (not recorded which). Some clones in this sample may be carry-over from other donors' samples. This chain is built from TRBV7-2 and TRBJ1-5; the D gene identity is not certain. The sequencing sample was made of adjacent normal tissue. The DNA sequence is as follows: TGTGTCAGCAGCTTAAAGGGCAGTCGCAATCAGCCCCAGCATTTT. Translation gives CVSSLKGSRNQPQHF.